This paragraph covers one T cell receptor (beta chain) sequence. TCRdb called the reads again in MiXCR, with one record for every CDR3 protein. The repertoire holds roughly 190,000 distinct CDR3 sequences, with roughly 9.8% as singletons. This sample stems from a study of T cell repertoires in cytomegalovirus infection. Study summary: Matching HLA type and CMV infection were both indicated by public TCR beta signatures.

The length of the CDR3 is 13 residues. Germline CDR1 reads SGHRS; CDR2 reads YFSETQ. The V end lost 2 bases, the J end lost 9 bases, and 14 bases lay between the germline ends. The source of this sequence is a human donor in good health (CMV status not recorded). Some clones in this sample may be carry-over from other donors' samples. Material for sequencing was PBMCs. The genes are TRBV5-1 and TRBJ2-5, with D possibly being TRBD2 (5 bases). The CDR3 sequence is CASSFGENGAQYF. In nucleotides, the CDR3 is TGCGCCAGCAGCTTCGGTGAAAACGGGGCCCAGTACTTC.